This T cell receptor beta chain originates from a study of a mutant IDH1 vaccine in newly diagnosed glioma. On the study more broadly: Treatment recipients were around 62% male and around 40% female, and their mean age was around 37 years. Beforehand, treatment had been radiotherapy, temozolomide, or both; the majority received both. Points from the study as a whole: It was 80% to 95% of patients that developed vaccine-induced immune responses.

Time point here: baseline, week 1 (first vaccination visit). The sample's treatment: pre-vaccination baseline after standard-of-care therapy. The study enrolled donors with new WHO grade 3 or 4 IDH1-mutant, ATRX-lost astrocytomas. Note on this clone: Its antigen is as yet unknown.

The junction had 12 bases not matched to a gene; V was cut back by 7 bases and J by 3 bases. This CDR3 contains 15 residues. Germline-derived CDR1 and CDR2 are SQVTM and ANQGSEA. TCRdb's table, derived via immunoSEQ multiplex PCR, lists solely in-frame clones and lacks some. The table lists nearly 15,000 clones, 85% to 90% of them singletons. The sample in question was PBMCs, obtained from a glioma patient treated with radiotherapy, temozolomide or both. This sequence was found in a woman aged 40 to 55 with glioma. Some clones in this sample may be carry-over from other donors' samples. V is TRBV29-1 and J is TRBJ2-1; 7 bases map to TRBD2. The CDR3 region has the DNA TGCAGCGCCCCCCCCGCTAGCGGAGTCTACAATGAGCAGTTCTTC. It is translated as CSAPPASGVYNEQFF.